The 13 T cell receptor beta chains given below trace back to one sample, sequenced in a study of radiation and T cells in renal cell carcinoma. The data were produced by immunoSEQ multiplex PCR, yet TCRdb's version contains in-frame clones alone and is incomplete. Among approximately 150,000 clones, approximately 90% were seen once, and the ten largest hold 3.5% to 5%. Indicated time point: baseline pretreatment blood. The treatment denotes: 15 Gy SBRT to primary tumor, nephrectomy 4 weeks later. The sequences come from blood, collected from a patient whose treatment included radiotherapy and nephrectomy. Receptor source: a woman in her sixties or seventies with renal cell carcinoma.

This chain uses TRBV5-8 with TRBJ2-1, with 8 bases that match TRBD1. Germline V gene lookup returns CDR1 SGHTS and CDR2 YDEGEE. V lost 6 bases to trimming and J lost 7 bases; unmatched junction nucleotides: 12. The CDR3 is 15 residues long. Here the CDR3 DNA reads TGTGCCAGCACCCAAAACCAGGGGGCTTGGAATGAGCAGTTCTTC. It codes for CASTQNQGAWNEQFF.

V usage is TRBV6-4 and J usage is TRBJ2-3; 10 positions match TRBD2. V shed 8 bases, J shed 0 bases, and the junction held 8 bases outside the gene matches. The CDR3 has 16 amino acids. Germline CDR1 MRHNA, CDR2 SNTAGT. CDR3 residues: CASQGLASNSTDTQYF. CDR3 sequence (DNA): TGTGCCAGCCAGGGACTAGCGAGTAATAGCACAGATACGCAGTATTTT.

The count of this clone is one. In nucleotides, the CDR3 is TGTGCCAGCAGCTTGAAGACGAACTTAAACCTTCCAGGGGAGCTGTTTTTT. This encodes CASSLKTNLNLPGELFF. This rearrangement joins TRBV5-6 to TRBJ2-2; D gene ambiguous. Deletions cut 1 base from V and 8 bases from J, with 21 bases between. Germline CDR1 SGHDT, CDR2 YYEEEE. This CDR3 comprises 17 residues.

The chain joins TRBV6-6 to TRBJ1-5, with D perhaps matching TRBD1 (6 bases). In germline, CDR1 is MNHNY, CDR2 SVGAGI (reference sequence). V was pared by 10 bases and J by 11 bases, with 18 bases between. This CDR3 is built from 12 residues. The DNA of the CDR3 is TGTGCCACCCGGGACACTAGAAGAACCCAGCATTTT. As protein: CATRDTRRTQHF.

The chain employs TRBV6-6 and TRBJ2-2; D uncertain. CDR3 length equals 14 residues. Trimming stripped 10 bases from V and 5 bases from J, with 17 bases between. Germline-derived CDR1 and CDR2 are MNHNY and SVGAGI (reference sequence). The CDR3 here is CATQDGYSTGELFF. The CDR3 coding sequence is TGTGCCACCCAGGACGGTTACTCAACCGGGGAGCTGTTTTTT.

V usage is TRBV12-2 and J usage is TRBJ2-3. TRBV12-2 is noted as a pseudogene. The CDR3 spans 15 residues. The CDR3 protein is CASRHRRVLTDTQYF. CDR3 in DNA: TGTGCAAGTCGCCATAGGCGAGTACTCACAGATACGCAGTATTTT.

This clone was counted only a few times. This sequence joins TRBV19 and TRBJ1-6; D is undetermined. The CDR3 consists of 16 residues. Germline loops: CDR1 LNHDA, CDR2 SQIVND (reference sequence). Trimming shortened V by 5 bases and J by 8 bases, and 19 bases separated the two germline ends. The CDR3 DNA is TGTGCCAGTAGTGCCTTGACCGGAGTTCTGTATTCACCCCTCCACTTT. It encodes CASSALTGVLYSPLHF.

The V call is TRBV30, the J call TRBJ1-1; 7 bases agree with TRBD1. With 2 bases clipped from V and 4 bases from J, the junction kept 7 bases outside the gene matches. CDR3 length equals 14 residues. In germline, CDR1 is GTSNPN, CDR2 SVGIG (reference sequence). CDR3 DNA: TGTGCCTGGAGTTTAACAGGGGTTGGCACTGAAGCTTTCTTT. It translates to CAWSLTGVGTEAFF.

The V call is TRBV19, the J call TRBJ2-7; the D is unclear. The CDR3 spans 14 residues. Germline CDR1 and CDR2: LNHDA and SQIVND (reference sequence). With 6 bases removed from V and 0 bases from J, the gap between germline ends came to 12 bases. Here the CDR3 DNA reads TGTGCCAGTAGCTCATCCTACACCTCCTACGAGCAGTACTTC. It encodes CASSSSYTSYEQYF.

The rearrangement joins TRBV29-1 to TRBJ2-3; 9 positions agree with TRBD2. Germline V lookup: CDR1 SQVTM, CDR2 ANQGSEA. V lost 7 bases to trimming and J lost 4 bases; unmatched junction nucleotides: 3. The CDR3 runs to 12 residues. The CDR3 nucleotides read TGCAGCGGGGCGGGGGGGCCAGATACGCAGTATTTT. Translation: CSGAGGPDTQYF.

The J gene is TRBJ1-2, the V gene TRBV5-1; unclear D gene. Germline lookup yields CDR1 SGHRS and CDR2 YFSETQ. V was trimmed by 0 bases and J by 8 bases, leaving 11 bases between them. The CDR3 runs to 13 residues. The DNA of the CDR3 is TGCGCCAGCAGCTTGGAAGGGTCGAAGGGCTACACCTTC. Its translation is CASSLEGSKGYTF.

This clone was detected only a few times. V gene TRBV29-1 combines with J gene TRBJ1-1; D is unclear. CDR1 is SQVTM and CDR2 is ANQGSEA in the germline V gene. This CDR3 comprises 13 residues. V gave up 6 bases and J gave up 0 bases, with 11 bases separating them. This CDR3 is CSVAARLNTEAFF. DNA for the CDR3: TGCAGCGTCGCCGCCAGACTGAACACTGAAGCTTTCTTT. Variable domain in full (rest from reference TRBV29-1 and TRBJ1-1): SAVISQKPSRDICQRGTSLTIQCQVDSQVTMMFWYRQQPGQSLTLIATANQGSEATYESGFVIDKFPISRPNLTFSTLTVSNMSPEDSSIYLCSVAARLNTEAFFGQGTRLTVV.

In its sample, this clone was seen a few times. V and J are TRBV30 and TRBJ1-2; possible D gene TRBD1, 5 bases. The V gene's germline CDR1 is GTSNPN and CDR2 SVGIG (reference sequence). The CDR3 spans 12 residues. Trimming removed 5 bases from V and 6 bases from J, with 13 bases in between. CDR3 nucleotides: TGTGCCTGGGGTAGGTCGGGACATGGCTACACCTTC. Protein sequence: CAWGRSGHGYTF.